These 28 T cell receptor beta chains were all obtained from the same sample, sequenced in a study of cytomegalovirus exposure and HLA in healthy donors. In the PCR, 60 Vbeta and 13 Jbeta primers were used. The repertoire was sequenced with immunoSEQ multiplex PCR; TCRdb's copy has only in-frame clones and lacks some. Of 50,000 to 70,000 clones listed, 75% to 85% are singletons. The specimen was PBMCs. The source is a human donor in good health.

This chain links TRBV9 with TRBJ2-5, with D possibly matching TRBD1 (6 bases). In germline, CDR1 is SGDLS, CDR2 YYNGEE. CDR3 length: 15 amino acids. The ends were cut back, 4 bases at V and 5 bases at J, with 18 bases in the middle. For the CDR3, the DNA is TGTGCCAGCAGCACAAAAACAGGGAGTTGGGAGACCCAGTACTTC. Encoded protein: CASSTKTGSWETQYF.

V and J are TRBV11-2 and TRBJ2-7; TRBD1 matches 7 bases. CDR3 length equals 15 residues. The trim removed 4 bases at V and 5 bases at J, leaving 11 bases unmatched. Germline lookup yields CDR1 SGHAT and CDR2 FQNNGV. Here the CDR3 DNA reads TGTGCCAGCAGCTCCCTTAGGGGGCTCGGGGACGAGCAGTACTTC. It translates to CASSSLRGLGDEQYF. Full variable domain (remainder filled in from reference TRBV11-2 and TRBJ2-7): EAGVAQSPRYKIIEKRQSVAFWCNPISGHATLYWYQQILGQGPKLLIQFQNNGVVDDSQLPKDRFSAERLKGVDSTLKIQPAKLEDSAVYLCASSSLRGLGDEQYFGPGTRLTVT.

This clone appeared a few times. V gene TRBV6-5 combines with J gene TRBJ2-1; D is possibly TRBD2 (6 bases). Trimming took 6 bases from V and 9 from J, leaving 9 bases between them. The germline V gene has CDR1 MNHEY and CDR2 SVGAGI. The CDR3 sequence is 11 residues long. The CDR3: CASRRGVEQFF. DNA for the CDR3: TGTGCCAGCAGGCGGGGAGTTGAGCAGTTCTTC.

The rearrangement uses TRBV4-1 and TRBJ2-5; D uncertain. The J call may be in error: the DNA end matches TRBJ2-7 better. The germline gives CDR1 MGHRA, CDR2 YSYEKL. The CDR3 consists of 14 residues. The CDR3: CASSQDYWAHEQYF. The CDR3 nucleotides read TGCGCCAGCAGCCAAGATTACTGGGCCCACGAGCAGTACTTC.

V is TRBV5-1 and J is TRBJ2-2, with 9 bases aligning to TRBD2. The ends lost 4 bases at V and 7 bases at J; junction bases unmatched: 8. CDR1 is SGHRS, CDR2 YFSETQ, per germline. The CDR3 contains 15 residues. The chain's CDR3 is CASSTVAGAVGELFF. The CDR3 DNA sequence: TGCGCCAGCAGCACAGTAGCGGGAGCGGTCGGGGAGCTGTTTTTT.

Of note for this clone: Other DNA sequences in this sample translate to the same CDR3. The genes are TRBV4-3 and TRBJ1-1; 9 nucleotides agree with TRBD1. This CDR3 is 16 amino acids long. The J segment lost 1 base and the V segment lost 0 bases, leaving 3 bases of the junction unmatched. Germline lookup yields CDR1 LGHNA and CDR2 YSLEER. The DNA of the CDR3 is TGCGCCAGCAGCCAAGATCCGACAGGGGGGAACACTGAAGCTTTCTTT. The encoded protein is CASSQDPTGGNTEAFF.

Written as DNA, the CDR3 is TGTGCCAGCAGCTTGGGTCCTAGTTCTCCAGATACGCAGTATTTT. Protein product: CASSLGPSSPDTQYF. The gene calls are TRBV5-4 and TRBJ2-3; no clear D gene. V lost 0 bases and J lost 4, with 12 bases in between. The V gene's germline CDR1 is SGHNT and CDR2 YYREEE (reference sequence). This CDR3 contains 15 residues.

CDR3 sequence (DNA): TGTGCCGGAAGACTAGCACGAGGTGAGCAGTTCTTC. It encodes CAGRLARGEQFF. The chain carries TRBV5-4 and TRBJ2-1, with TRBD2 matching 7 bases. The CDR3 runs 12 residues. Per germline, CDR1 SGHNT and CDR2 YYREEE (reference sequence). V was clipped by 10 bases and J by 9 bases; unmatched bases: 10.

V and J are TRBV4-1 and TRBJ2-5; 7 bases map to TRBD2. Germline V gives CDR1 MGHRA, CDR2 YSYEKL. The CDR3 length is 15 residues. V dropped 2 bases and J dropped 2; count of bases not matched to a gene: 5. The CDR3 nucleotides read TGCGCCAGCAGCCAAAACGGGGGGATTCAAGAGACCCAGTACTTC. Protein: CASSQNGGIQETQYF.

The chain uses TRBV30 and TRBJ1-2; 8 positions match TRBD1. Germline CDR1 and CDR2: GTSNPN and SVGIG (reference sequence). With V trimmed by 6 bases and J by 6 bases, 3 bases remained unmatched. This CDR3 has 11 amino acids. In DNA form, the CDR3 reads TGTGCCTGTTCGACAGGGGATGGCTACACCTTC. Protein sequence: CACSTGDGYTF.

The CDR3, as DNA: TGTGCCAGCAGTTACTCTGGACAGGCAAATTCACCCCTCCACTTT. Its translation is CASSYSGQANSPLHF. The chain couples TRBV6-6 to TRBJ1-6, with 7 positions matching TRBD1. V shed 0 bases, J shed 7 bases, and the junction held 3 bases outside the gene matches. Germline assignment: CDR1 MNHNY and CDR2 SVGAGI (reference sequence). The CDR3 runs 15 residues.

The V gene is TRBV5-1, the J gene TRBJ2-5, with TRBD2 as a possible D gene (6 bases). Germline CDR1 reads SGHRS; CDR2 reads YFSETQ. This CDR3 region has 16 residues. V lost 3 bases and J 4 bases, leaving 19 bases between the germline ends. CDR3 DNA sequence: TGCGCCAGCAGCTCTGGACTGGCAATGGGGGGAGAGACCCAGTACTTC. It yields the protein CASSSGLAMGGETQYF.

In nucleotides, the CDR3 is TGTGCCAGCAGCTTGGAAACTAGCGGGGAGACCCAGTACTTC. As protein: CASSLETSGETQYF. The chain is built from TRBV5-4 and TRBJ2-5; 9 bases are shared with TRBD2. CDR3 length: 14 amino acids. After removal of 0 bases from V and 5 bases from J, the junction contained 2 bases not matched to a gene. Germline loops: CDR1 SGHNT, CDR2 YYREEE (reference sequence).

The CDR3: CASSSDRVNIAGYEQYF. In DNA, the CDR3 is TGTGCCAGCAGCTCCGACAGGGTCAATATTGCGGGCTACGAGCAGTACTTC. The chain combines TRBV28 with TRBJ2-7; TRBD1 agrees at 7 bases. CDR1 and CDR2 (germline): MDHEN, SYDVKM. The CDR3 length is 17 residues. Losses at the gene ends were 6 bases for V and 3 bases for J; bases not matched to a gene: 17.

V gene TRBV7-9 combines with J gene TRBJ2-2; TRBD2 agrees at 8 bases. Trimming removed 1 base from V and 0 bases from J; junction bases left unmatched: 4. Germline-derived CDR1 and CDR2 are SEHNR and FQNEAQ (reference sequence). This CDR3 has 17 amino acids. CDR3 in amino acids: CASSLGAGVTNTGELFF. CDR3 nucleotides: TGTGCCAGCAGCTTAGGAGCGGGAGTGACGAACACCGGGGAGCTGTTTTTT.

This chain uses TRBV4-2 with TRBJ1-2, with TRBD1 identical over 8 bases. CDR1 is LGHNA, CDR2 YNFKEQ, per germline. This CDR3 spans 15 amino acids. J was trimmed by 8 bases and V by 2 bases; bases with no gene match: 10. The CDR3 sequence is CASSQRTGSDLGYTF. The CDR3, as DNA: TGTGCCAGCAGCCAAAGGACAGGGTCGGATTTGGGCTACACCTTC.

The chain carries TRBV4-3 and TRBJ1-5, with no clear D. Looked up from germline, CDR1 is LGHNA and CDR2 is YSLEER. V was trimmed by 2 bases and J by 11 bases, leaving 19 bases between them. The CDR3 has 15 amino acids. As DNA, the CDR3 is TGCGCCAGCAGCCAAAGTTGGATAGGAGGAGTAGCCCAGCATTTT. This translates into CASSQSWIGGVAQHF.

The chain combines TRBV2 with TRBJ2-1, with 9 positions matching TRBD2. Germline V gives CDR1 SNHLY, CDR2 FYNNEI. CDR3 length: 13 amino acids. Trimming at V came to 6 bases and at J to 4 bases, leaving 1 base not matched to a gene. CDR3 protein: CASRAGGYNEQFF. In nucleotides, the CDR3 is TGTGCCAGCAGGGCGGGGGGGTACAATGAGCAGTTCTTC.

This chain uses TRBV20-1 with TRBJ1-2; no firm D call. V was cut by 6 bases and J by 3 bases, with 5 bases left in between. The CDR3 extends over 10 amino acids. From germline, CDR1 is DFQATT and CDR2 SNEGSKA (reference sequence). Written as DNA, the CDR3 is TGCAGTGCCCAGGACTATGGCTACACCTTC. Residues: CSAQDYGYTF.

The CDR3 reads CASSLSAPSGGDEQFF. The CDR3 DNA reads TGTGCCAGCAGCTTATCGGCTCCTAGCGGGGGGGATGAGCAGTTCTTC. The chain recombines TRBV7-2 with TRBJ2-1; 12 positions match TRBD2. Germline-derived CDR1 and CDR2 are SGHTA and FQGNSA. The CDR3 totals 16 residues. V lost 2 bases and J lost 8; bases outside the gene matches: 7.

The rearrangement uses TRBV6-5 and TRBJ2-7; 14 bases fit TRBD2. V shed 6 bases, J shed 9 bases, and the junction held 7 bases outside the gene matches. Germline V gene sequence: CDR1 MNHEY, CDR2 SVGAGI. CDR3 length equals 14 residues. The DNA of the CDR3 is TGTGCCAGCAGAACCGGGACTAGCGGGAGTGGGCAGTACTTC. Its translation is CASRTGTSGSGQYF.

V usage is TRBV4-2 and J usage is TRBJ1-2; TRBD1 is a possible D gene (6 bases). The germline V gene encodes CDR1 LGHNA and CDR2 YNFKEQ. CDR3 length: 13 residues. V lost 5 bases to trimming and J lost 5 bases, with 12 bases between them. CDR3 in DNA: TGTGCCAGCAGCTACCGGGACACTTATGGCTACACCTTC. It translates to CASSYRDTYGYTF.

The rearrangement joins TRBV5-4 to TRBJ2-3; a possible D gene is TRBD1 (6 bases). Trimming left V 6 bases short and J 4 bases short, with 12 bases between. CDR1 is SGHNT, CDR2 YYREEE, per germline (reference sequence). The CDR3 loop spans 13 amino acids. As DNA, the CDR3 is TGTGCCAGCACCATAACAGGGTCAGATACGCAGTATTTT. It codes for CASTITGSDTQYF.

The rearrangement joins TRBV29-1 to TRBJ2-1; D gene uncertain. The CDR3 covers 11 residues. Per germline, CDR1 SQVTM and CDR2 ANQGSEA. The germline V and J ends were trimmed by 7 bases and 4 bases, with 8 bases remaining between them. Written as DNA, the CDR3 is TGCAGCGCTCTGTATTACAATGAGCAGTTCTTC. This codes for CSALYYNEQFF.

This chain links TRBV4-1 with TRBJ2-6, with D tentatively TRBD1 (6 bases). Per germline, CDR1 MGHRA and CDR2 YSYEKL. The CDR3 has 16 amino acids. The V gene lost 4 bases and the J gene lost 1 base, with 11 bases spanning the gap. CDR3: CASSLEQGSGANVLTF. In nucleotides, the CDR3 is TGCGCCAGCAGCCTAGAACAGGGTTCTGGGGCCAACGTCCTGACTTTC.

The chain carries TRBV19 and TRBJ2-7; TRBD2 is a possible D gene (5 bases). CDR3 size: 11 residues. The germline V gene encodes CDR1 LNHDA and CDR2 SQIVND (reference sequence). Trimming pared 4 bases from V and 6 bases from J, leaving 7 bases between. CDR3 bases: TGTGCCAGTAGTAGCCTAGCCGAGCAGTACTTC. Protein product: CASSSLAEQYF.

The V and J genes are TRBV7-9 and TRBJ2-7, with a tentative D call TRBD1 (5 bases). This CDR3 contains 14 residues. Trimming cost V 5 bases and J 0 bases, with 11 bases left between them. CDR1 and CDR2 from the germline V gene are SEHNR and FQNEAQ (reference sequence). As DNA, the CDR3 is TGTGCCAGCAGCGTTCAGGGTAGCTCCTACGAGCAGTACTTC. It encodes CASSVQGSSYEQYF. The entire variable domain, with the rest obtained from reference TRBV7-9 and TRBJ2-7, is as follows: DTGVSQNPRHKITKRGQNVTFRCDPISEHNRLYWYRQTLGQGPEFLTYFQNEAQLEKSRLLSDRFSAERPKGSFSTLEIQRTEQGDSAMYLCASSVQGSSYEQYFGPGTRLTVT.

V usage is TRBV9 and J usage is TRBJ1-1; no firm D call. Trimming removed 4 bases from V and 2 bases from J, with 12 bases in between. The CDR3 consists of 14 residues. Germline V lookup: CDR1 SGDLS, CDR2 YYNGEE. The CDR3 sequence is CASSRGSRNTEAFF. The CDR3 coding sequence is TGTGCCAGCAGCCGAGGTAGTAGAAACACTGAAGCTTTCTTT.